The source of this TCR beta chain is a study of blood T cell repertoires in COVID-19. At the level of the study: Whether acute or convalescent, the COVID-19 samples came from the United States, Italy and Spain. Nucleic acid was either cDNA or gDNA, and it came from T cells, B-cell-depleted T cells, or PBMCs.

V was shortened by 2 bases and J by 4 bases, with 9 bases between the two germline ends. The CDR3 sequence is 14 residues long. Germline V lookup: CDR1 MNHEY, CDR2 SMNVEV (reference sequence). Authors' analysis steps: For nucleated cells, counts were estimated from reference gene primer amplification. TCRdb's table, derived via immunoSEQ multiplex PCR, lists solely in-frame clones and lacks some. Clonal size and the V and J genes are those of that table, whereas D and trimming came from the DNA. The sample has some 50,000 clones; 70% to 85% are singletons. With regard to this clone: At the DNA level, this CDR3 is encoded by other sequences in the same sample as well.

Sequencing input: peripheral blood. This receptor was obtained from a man in his fifties or sixties with active COVID-19. The rearrangement links TRBV27 to TRBJ1-5; weak D call: TRBD1 (6 bases). The CDR3 reads CASSLGQGNQPQHF. As DNA, the CDR3 is TGTGCCAGCAGTTTAGGGCAGGGGAATCAGCCCCAGCATTTT.